This record concerns one T cell receptor beta chain sequence. Its target is unknown. This specimen comes from a study of cytomegalovirus exposure and HLA in healthy donors. Study-wide findings and caveats: Exclusion applied to some V segments, including TRBV6-2 and TRBV6-3, as they were indistinguishable. A link between a missense DCLRE1C variant and TCR beta V- and J-gene trimming emerged from a later analysis. Donor immune exposure was known only as CMV serostatus.

PCR used 60 Vbeta primers and 13 Jbeta primers. Sequenced by immunoSEQ multiplex PCR; TCRdb stores in-frame clones only, minus some. The sample has some 200,000 clones; roughly 87% are singletons. This CDR3 contains 14 residues. Germline V gives CDR1 MNHEY, CDR2 SVGAGI. V lost 1 base to trimming and J lost 6 bases; unmatched junction nucleotides: 4. Sequencing was performed on PBMCs. The sequence came from a girl under three years old in good health and CMV-seronegative. The chain joins TRBV6-5 to TRBJ2-7, with 9 bases aligning to TRBD2. CDR3 in amino acids: CASSYLAGAGEQYF. CDR3 sequence (DNA): TGTGCCAGCAGTTACTTAGCGGGAGCGGGCGAGCAGTACTTC.